The 31 T cell receptor beta chains given below trace back to one sample, sequenced in a study of T cell responses to AZD1222 COVID-19 vaccine. Assay: immunoSEQ multiplex PCR; the TCRdb copy retains only in-frame clones and omits some. The repertoire has about 140,000 clones, 80% to 95% of them found once; the top ten carry approximately 2.8%. The sequencing used peripheral blood, collected on day 0 of AZD1222 vaccination. The origin of the receptors is an adult in good health.

This chain joins TRBV27 and TRBJ2-1; TRBD2 matches 8 bases. Unmatched junction bases numbered 12, after V lost 8 bases and J lost 12 bases. This CDR3 spans 13 amino acids. Per the germline V gene, CDR1 is MNHEY and CDR2 is SMNVEV (reference sequence). The CDR3: CASRQTSGRRQFF. CDR3 in DNA: TGTGCCAGCCGCCAAACGAGCGGGAGACGGCAGTTCTTC.

The rearrangement uses TRBV14 and TRBJ2-3; unclear D gene. The V end was cut by 1 base, the J end by 1 base, with 3 bases between. From germline, CDR1 is SGHDN and CDR2 FVKESK. This CDR3 has 13 residues. In nucleotides, the CDR3 is TGTGCCAGCAGCCAAGGTGGCACAGATACGCAGTATTTT. Protein product: CASSQGGTDTQYF.

The chain recombines TRBV6-5 with TRBJ2-5; 8 bases align to TRBD1. The CDR3 sequence is 15 residues long. Germline CDR1 MNHEY, CDR2 SVGAGI. V was pared by 6 bases and J by 2 bases, with 8 bases of the junction left unmatched. The CDR3 loop reads CASSARGPRQETQYF. Written as DNA, the CDR3 is TGTGCCAGCAGCGCCAGGGGGCCGCGTCAAGAGACCCAGTACTTC.

The chain is built from TRBV9 and TRBJ1-1, with 7 bases that match TRBD1. V was clipped by 4 bases and J by 3 bases; unmatched bases: 0. Germline CDR1 reads SGDLS; CDR2 reads YYNGEE. The CDR3 extends over 12 amino acids. CDR3 DNA sequence: TGTGCCAGCAGCAGGGGGCACACTGAAGCTTTCTTT. This translates into CASSRGHTEAFF.

This clone came up a few times. The rearrangement links TRBV6-5 to TRBJ1-5; TRBD1 matches at 11 bases. Unmatched junction bases numbered 5, after V lost 6 bases and J lost 7 bases. The CDR3 has 14 amino acids. The germline V gene has CDR1 MNHEY and CDR2 SVGAGI. The CDR3 DNA reads as TGTGCCAGCAGCGGACAGGGGGCTTACCAGCCCCAGCATTTT. Amino acid sequence: CASSGQGAYQPQHF.

This sequence joins TRBV12-3 or TRBV12-4 and TRBJ2-2; D is ambiguous. The CDR3 runs to 13 residues. With 3 bases removed from V and 7 bases from J, the gap between germline ends came to 9 bases. CDR3 sequence: CASSFKSGGELFF. CDR3 in DNA: TGTGCCAGCAGTTTTAAGTCCGGCGGGGAGCTGTTTTTT.

This sequence joins TRBV6-5 and TRBJ1-6, with D perhaps TRBD1 (5 bases). The V gene's germline CDR1 is MNHEY and CDR2 SVGAGI. Trimming stripped 7 bases from V and 5 bases from J, with 9 bases between. The CDR3 has 13 amino acids. The CDR3 loop is CASTLDNNSPLHF. The CDR3 bases are TGTGCCAGCACGCTGGACAATAATTCACCCCTCCACTTT.

The sample holds one count of this clone. The V and J genes are TRBV5-6 and TRBJ1-4; D is unresolved. Trimming took off 3 bases at V and 8 bases at J, with 23 bases between the two ends. The CDR3 is made up of 17 amino acids. Per germline, CDR1 SGHDT and CDR2 YYEEEE. The CDR3 region is CASSSRRRLPPTEKLFF. The DNA for the CDR3 is TGTGCCAGCAGCTCCCGCCGGCGACTGCCACCCACCGAAAAACTGTTTTTT.

This chain connects TRBV14 to TRBJ2-5, with 8 bases fitting TRBD2. This CDR3 is built from 18 residues. The J segment lost 1 base and the V segment lost 4 bases, leaving 14 bases of the junction unmatched. Per the germline V gene, CDR1 is SGHDN and CDR2 is FVKESK. DNA of the CDR3: TGTGCCAGCAGCCGGAGCCGGGGTGCGGGAGGACTCCAAGAGACCCAGTACTTC. Its translation is CASSRSRGAGGLQETQYF.

The CDR3 loop reads CTSSQNNQPQHF. DNA of the CDR3: TGCACCAGCAGCCAAAACAATCAGCCCCAGCATTTT. V is TRBV1 and J is TRBJ1-5. TRBV1 is recorded as a pseudogene. The CDR3 sequence is 12 residues long.

The chain recombines TRBV15 with TRBJ2-7; D is unclear. CDR1 and CDR2 (germline): LNHNV, YYDKDF (reference sequence). Trimming pared 5 bases from V and 0 bases from J, leaving 14 bases between. CDR3 length: 15 amino acids. CDR3 in DNA: TGTGCCACCAGCCGACCCGATCGGGTCTCCTACGAGCAGTACTTC. It translates to CATSRPDRVSYEQYF.

CDR3 protein: CASSNRDRADTQYF. The CDR3 coding sequence is TGTGCCAGCAGTAACCGGGACAGGGCGGATACGCAGTATTTT. This chain uses TRBV6-2 or TRBV6-3 with TRBJ2-3, with TRBD1 matching over 9 bases. The CDR3 extends over 14 amino acids. The germline V gene encodes CDR1 MNHEY and CDR2 SVGEGT. V lost 5 bases and J lost 6; bases outside the gene matches: 6.

CDR3 region: CASSNRGRNTEAFF. The CDR3 region has the DNA TGTGCCAGTAGTAACAGGGGGAGGAACACTGAAGCTTTCTTT. The V call is TRBV19, the J call TRBJ1-1; 8 bases map to TRBD1. The trim removed 4 bases at V and 1 base at J, leaving 2 bases unmatched. The CDR3 has 14 amino acids. From germline, CDR1 is LNHDA and CDR2 SQIVND (reference sequence).

J is TRBJ1-4 and V is TRBV30; the D gene is possibly TRBD1 (5 bases). The V gene lost 6 bases and the J gene lost 0 bases, with 11 bases spanning the gap. Germline CDR1 and CDR2: GTSNPN and SVGIG (reference sequence). The CDR3 consists of 14 residues. In DNA, the CDR3 is TGTGCCTGTTTCACAGGTGCAACTAATGAAAAACTGTTTTTT. Protein product: CACFTGATNEKLFF. The variable domain in full, completed from reference TRBV30 and TRBJ1-4, reads SQTIHQWPATLVQPVGSPLSLECTVEGTSNPNLYWYRQAAGRGLQLLFYSVGIGQISSEVPQNLSASRPQDRQFILSSKKLLLSDSGFYLCACFTGATNEKLFFGSGTQLSVL.

The chain uses TRBV6-1 and TRBJ2-7, with D uncertain. V lost 2 bases and J 2 bases, leaving 10 bases between the germline ends. The germline gives CDR1 MNHNS, CDR2 SASEGT. The CDR3 spans 14 residues. The CDR3: CASSEIIPTYEQYF. DNA of the CDR3: TGTGCCAGCAGTGAAATTATCCCCACCTACGAGCAGTACTTC.

The chain couples TRBV2 to TRBJ1-1; D is ambiguous. Deletions cut 2 bases from V and 9 bases from J, with 7 bases between. The CDR3 extends over 11 amino acids. Germline lookup yields CDR1 SNHLY and CDR2 FYNNEI. CDR3 region: CASSEWVKAFF. The DNA for the CDR3 is TGTGCCAGCAGTGAATGGGTGAAAGCTTTCTTT.

Note on this clone: This sample includes further DNA sequences coding for the same CDR3. The chain is built from TRBV19 and TRBJ1-5; 7 positions agree with TRBD1. Per the germline V gene, CDR1 is LNHDA and CDR2 is SQIVND (reference sequence). The CDR3 is made up of 13 amino acids. V was clipped by 5 bases and J by 4 bases; unmatched bases: 2. DNA for the CDR3: TGTGCCAGTAGTCGGGACAGAAATCAGCCCCAGCATTTT. Protein: CASSRDRNQPQHF.

The genes are TRBV5-6 and TRBJ2-7; tentatively, D is TRBD2 (5 bases). This CDR3 has 15 residues. In germline, CDR1 is SGHDT, CDR2 YYEEEE. Trimming shortened V by 1 base and J by 2 bases, and 13 bases separated the two germline ends. This chain's CDR3 is CASSLPPTGTYEQYF. The CDR3 bases are TGTGCCAGCAGCTTGCCACCGACGGGGACCTACGAGCAGTACTTC.

This clone occurred a few times. This rearrangement joins TRBV27 to TRBJ2-2; D call uncertain. Germline V gene lookup returns CDR1 MNHEY and CDR2 SMNVEV (reference sequence). The CDR3 consists of 15 residues. V gave up 6 bases and J gave up 1 base, with 12 bases separating them. CDR3 region: CASSLRAVNTGELFF. The CDR3 DNA sequence: TGTGCCAGCAGCCTTCGGGCGGTGAACACCGGGGAGCTGTTTTTT.

The chain has TRBV5-1 and TRBJ1-4; TRBD1 is a possible D gene (5 bases). Germline V CDR1 and CDR2: SGHRS, YFSETQ. This CDR3 has 14 amino acids. Between the trimmed V and J ends, which lost 5 bases and 2 bases, there was a span of 10 bases. This CDR3 is CASRTEATNEKLFF. The DNA for the CDR3 is TGCGCCAGCAGGACAGAAGCCACTAATGAAAAACTGTTTTTT.

This clone was picked up a small number of times. The rearrangement links TRBV4-1 to TRBJ1-2; maybe TRBD1 (6 bases). Trimming shortened V by 4 bases and J by 6 bases, and 21 bases separated the two germline ends. The CDR3 runs to 16 residues. Germline V gene sequence: CDR1 MGHRA, CDR2 YSYEKL. CDR3 in amino acids: CASSPQGRGIGNGYTF. As DNA, the CDR3 is TGCGCCAGCAGCCCACAGGGTCGGGGTATAGGGAATGGCTACACCTTC.

CDR3 nucleotides: TGTGCCAGCAGTTTAGACCTTGGGGATACGCAGTATTTT. The encoded protein is CASSLDLGDTQYF. This rearrangement joins TRBV28 to TRBJ2-3, with D uncertain. Germline V gene data show CDR1 as MDHEN and CDR2 as SYDVKM. This CDR3 has 13 amino acids. V was shortened by 2 bases and J by 6 bases, with 9 bases between the two germline ends.

This clone turned up a few times. The chain has TRBV5-1 and TRBJ1-6, with a weak D call TRBD1 (5 bases). The CDR3 is 15 amino acids. Germline V lookup: CDR1 SGHRS, CDR2 YFSETQ. V was shortened by 0 bases and J by 10 bases, with 14 bases between the two germline ends. The DNA for the CDR3 is TGCGCCAGCAGCTTGGGCGGGAGGGGTGGATCACCCCTCCACTTT. Amino acid sequence: CASSLGGRGGSPLHF.

The chain combines TRBV2 with TRBJ1-1; maybe TRBD1 (6 bases). Germline CDR1 and CDR2: SNHLY and FYNNEI. Trimming removed 5 bases from V and 3 bases from J, with 13 bases in between. The CDR3 is 14 residues long. The CDR3 coding sequence is TGTGCCAGCAGTCCTAGGGGGGGGTACACTGAAGCTTTCTTT. Translating it yields CASSPRGGYTEAFF.

The chain has TRBV9 and TRBJ2-7, with a weak D call TRBD1 (6 bases). The CDR3 totals 14 residues. Germline loops: CDR1 SGDLS, CDR2 YYNGEE. V was shortened by 0 bases and J by 0 bases, with 7 bases between the two germline ends. CDR3 sequence: CASSVGDNSYEQYF. CDR3 nucleotide sequence: TGTGCCAGCAGCGTAGGGGACAACTCCTACGAGCAGTACTTC.

This sequence joins TRBV4-3 and TRBJ2-5; D is unresolved. V shed 0 bases and J shed 4 bases, with 6 bases lying between them. The germline gives CDR1 LGHNA, CDR2 YSLEER. This CDR3 contains 13 residues. CDR3 sequence: CASSQDRLETQYF. CDR3 nucleotide sequence: TGCGCCAGCAGCCAAGACAGGCTAGAGACCCAGTACTTC.

This clone was observed a single time. This sequence joins TRBV4-3 and TRBJ2-1; possibly TRBD2 for D (6 bases). This CDR3 region has 16 residues. V shed 0 bases and J shed 7 bases, with 16 bases lying between them. Germline V gene data show CDR1 as LGHNA and CDR2 as YSLEER. Here the CDR3 reads CASSQEVLAVENEQFF. The CDR3 DNA reads as TGCGCCAGCAGCCAAGAGGTATTAGCGGTCGAGAATGAGCAGTTCTTC.

The chain carries TRBV11-1 and TRBJ1-4, with D tentatively TRBD1 (5 bases). Germline CDR1 is SGHAT and CDR2 is FQDESV (reference sequence). Trimming cost V 6 bases and J 3 bases, with 8 bases left between them. The CDR3 covers 13 residues. The CDR3 sequence is CASSGGANEKLFF. For the CDR3, the DNA is TGTGCCAGCAGTGGGGGAGCTAATGAAAAACTGTTTTTT.

The chain recombines TRBV15 with TRBJ1-4, with D perhaps TRBD1 (5 bases). The V and J ends lost 0 bases and 3 bases respectively, with 11 bases between them. The CDR3 contains 16 residues. CDR1 is LNHNV, CDR2 YYDKDF, per germline (reference sequence). CDR3: CATSRDRTGANEKLFF. The DNA of the CDR3 is TGTGCCACCAGCAGAGATCGGACGGGGGCTAATGAAAAACTGTTTTTT.

The chain joins TRBV28 to TRBJ1-2; TRBD1 aligns across 9 bases. Germline CDR1 is MDHEN and CDR2 is SYDVKM. CDR3 size: 15 residues. The J segment lost 4 bases and the V segment lost 2 bases, leaving 5 bases of the junction unmatched. The CDR3 loop is CASSLEGTGLYGYTF. DNA for the CDR3: TGTGCCAGCAGTTTAGAGGGGACAGGGCTCTATGGCTACACCTTC.

V gene TRBV4-1 combines with J gene TRBJ2-1; D not resolved. CDR1 is MGHRA and CDR2 is YSYEKL in the germline V gene. Between the trimmed V and J ends, which lost 6 bases and 3 bases, there was a span of 12 bases. The CDR3 runs 14 residues. The CDR3 DNA reads TGCGCCAGCAGACCAACTTCCAACTACAATGAGCAGTTCTTC. Protein sequence: CASRPTSNYNEQFF.